A selection of T cell receptor beta chains follows, all from one sample in a study of CD8+ T cells in alopecia areata. The assay was immunoSEQ multiplex PCR, and TCRdb's table has in-frame clones only and misses some. The sample comprises roughly 130,000 clones, approximately 58% of which are singletons, and 4.5% to 5.5% rests with the top ten. This specimen consisted of CD4+ T cells sorted from blood, obtained at week 0. Source of these receptors: a human donor with alopecia areata. Each CDR3 is given with its conserved first and last residue. Each record gives: V gene, D gene, J gene, clone size, CDR3 protein, CDR3 DNA. D genes are given only for firm matches. Part of the rows lack a size; the others show once, few, many or a class for expanded clones.

TRBV5-1	-	TRBJ2-3	few	CASSLAVAGADTQYF	TGCGCCAGCAGCTTGGCCGTGGCGGGCGCAGATACGCAGTATTTT
TRBV5-1	TRBD2	TRBJ2-1	-	CASSLGLAGGSYNEQFF	TGCGCCAGCAGCTTGGGACTAGCGGGAGGTTCATACAATGAGCAGTTCTTC
TRBV29-1	TRBD2	TRBJ2-5	few	CSVRTSGAETQYF	TGCAGCGTCCGGACTAGCGGGGCTGAGACCCAGTACTTC
TRBV23-1	-	TRBJ2-7	-	CASSRIKDF	TGCGCCAGCAGTCGTATTAAGGACTTC
TRBV2	TRBD1	TRBJ2-5	once	CASSGGLQETQYF	TGTGCCAGCTCAGGGGGCCTCCAAGAGACCCAGTACTTC
TRBV9	-	TRBJ2-5	-	CASSVGLRGETQYF	TGTGCCAGCAGCGTAGGGCTGCGAGGGGAGACCCAGTACTTC
TRBV19	TRBD1	TRBJ2-1	few	CASSSHRGSYNEQFF	TGTGCCAGTAGTTCACACAGGGGCTCCTACAATGAGCAGTTCTTC
TRBV5-1	-	TRBJ2-6	-	CASSVKQGAGANVLTF	TGCGCCAGCAGCGTAAAACAGGGTGCTGGGGCCAACGTCCTGACTTTC
TRBV10-3	-	TRBJ2-5	few	CAIGESQQETQYF	TGTGCCATCGGGGAAAGCCAGCAAGAGACCCAGTACTTC
TRBV5-1	TRBD1	TRBJ1-6	-	CASSLDRGTHSPLHF	TGCGCCAGCAGCTTGGACAGGGGGACCCATTCACCCCTCCACTTT
TRBV4-1	-	TRBJ1-1	-	CASSQDHRVGRAFF	TGCGCCAGCAGCCAAGATCATCGGGTTGGTAGAGCTTTCTTT
TRBV4-2	-	TRBJ2-1	-	CASSRREVGGLPNEQFF	TGTGCCAGCAGCCGGAGAGAGGTAGGGGGATTGCCGAATGAGCAGTTCTTC
TRBV2	TRBD1	TRBJ1-2	-	CASSERGQSYGYTF	TGTGCCAGCAGTGAGAGGGGGCAGTCCTATGGCTACACCTTC
TRBV18	-	TRBJ2-7	-	CASSSSSYEQYF	TGTGCCAGCTCATCTTCATCCTACGAGCAGTACTTC
TRBV4-3	TRBD1	TRBJ2-3	-	CASSQGRTGADTQYF	TGCGCCAGCAGCCAAGGCAGGACAGGGGCGGATACGCAGTATTTT
TRBV30	-	TRBJ1-6	-	CAWDASLGVGDSPLHF	TGTGCCTGGGATGCCTCGCTAGGGGTTGGGGATTCACCCCTCCACTTT
TRBV29-1	TRBD1	TRBJ2-2	-	CSGRDSGTGELFF	TGCAGCGGTCGGGACAGTGGCACCGGGGAGCTGTTTTTT
TRBV5-6	-	TRBJ2-6	few	CASSLGRVIVSGANVLTF	TGTGCCAGCAGCTTAGGTCGGGTAATAGTCTCTGGGGCCAACGTCCTGACTTTC
TRBV7-9	-	TRBJ2-2	-	CASSLRPAAGTNTGELFF	TGTGCCAGCAGCTTAAGGCCGGCGGCAGGGACCAACACCGGGGAGCTGTTTTTT
TRBV27	-	TRBJ2-7	once	CASCPSLLRPYEQYF	TGTGCCAGCTGCCCATCACTGCTACGTCCCTACGAGCAGTACTTC
TRBV9	-	TRBJ2-2	-	CASSVRMGAGELFF	TGTGCCAGCAGCGTAAGGATGGGCGCCGGGGAGCTGTTTTTT
TRBV9	-	TRBJ2-2	few	CASSVAGTGELFF	TGTGCCAGCAGCGTAGCGGGAACCGGGGAGCTGTTTTTT
TRBV2	-	TRBJ1-1	-	CASSESGGEAFF	TGTGCCAGCAGTGAAAGTGGGGGGGAAGCTTTCTTT
TRBV10-3	-	TRBJ1-2	few	CAISERTANYGYTF	TGTGCCATCAGTGAAAGGACCGCTAACTATGGCTACACCTTC
TRBV2	TRBD2	TRBJ2-3	once	CASSEELAGFTDTQYF	TGTGCCAGCAGTGAAGAACTAGCGGGATTCACAGATACGCAGTATTTT
TRBV5-1	-	TRBJ2-1	-	CASSNSGALYNEQFF	TGCGCCAGCAGCAATAGCGGAGCCCTCTACAATGAGCAGTTCTTC
TRBV6-5	TRBD1	TRBJ1-2	-	CASSPTGDYGYTF	TGTGCCAGCAGCCCGACAGGGGACTATGGCTACACCTTC
TRBV6-5	-	TRBJ2-1	-	CASSASWSGEQFF	TGTGCCAGCAGTGCCAGTTGGTCCGGTGAGCAGTTCTTC
TRBV7-9	-	TRBJ2-1	-	CASSFSYRHLNEQFF	TGTGCCAGCAGCTTTTCCTACCGACACCTCAATGAGCAGTTCTTC
TRBV10-2	-	TRBJ1-1	-	CASRDVTDNTEAFF	TGCGCCAGCAGGGATGTGACAGATAACACTGAAGCTTTCTTT
TRBV5-6	-	TRBJ1-1	-	CASSLGPNTEAFF	TGTGCCAGCAGCTTGGGGCCAAACACTGAAGCTTTCTTT
TRBV7-2	-	TRBJ1-2	-	CASSQSGTGYTF	TGTGCCAGCAGCCAATCAGGGACAGGCTACACCTTC
TRBV18	-	TRBJ2-7	-	CASSPTGPNYEQYF	TGTGCCAGCTCCCCTACCGGGCCTAATTACGAGCAGTACTTC
TRBV4-1	TRBD1	TRBJ1-1	-	CASSRGDRDHTEAFF	TGCGCCAGCAGCCGAGGGGACAGGGATCACACTGAAGCTTTCTTT
TRBV7-9	-	TRBJ2-7	once	CASSNAVNYEQYF	TGTGCCAGCAGCAACGCGGTCAACTACGAGCAGTACTTC
TRBV9	-	TRBJ2-3	-	CASSDRVGLQGDTQYF	TGTGCCAGCAGCGATCGGGTAGGCCTCCAAGGAGATACGCAGTATTTT
TRBV10-3	-	TRBJ1-2	-	CAISDQEEDYGYTF	TGTGCCATCAGTGATCAAGAAGAGGACTATGGCTACACCTTC
TRBV5-1	-	TRBJ2-7	few	CASMSGGTTYEQYF	TGCGCCAGCATGTCCGGAGGAACCACCTACGAGCAGTACTTC
TRBV9	-	TRBJ2-5	few	CASSVTSGQETQYF	TGTGCCAGCAGCGTAACCAGCGGCCAAGAGACCCAGTACTTC
TRBV10-3	TRBD1	TRBJ1-1	-	CAININRGAEAFF	TGTGCCATCAACATAAACAGGGGGGCTGAAGCTTTCTTT
TRBV28	-	TRBJ1-5	-	CASSLEVRSNQPQHF	TGTGCCAGCAGTTTAGAGGTCAGGAGCAATCAGCCCCAGCATTTT
TRBV5-4	TRBD1	TRBJ1-1	few	CASSVTAGTGNPEAFF	TGTGCCAGCAGCGTCACGGCCGGGACAGGGAATCCTGAAGCTTTCTTT
TRBV19	-	TRBJ1-1	-	CASSRGSGTHNTEAFF	TGTGCCAGTAGTAGAGGGTCCGGGACACATAACACTGAAGCTTTCTTT
TRBV9	-	TRBJ2-3	-	CASSVGAPSTDTQYF	TGTGCCAGCAGCGTAGGGGCGCCCTCCACAGATACGCAGTATTTT
TRBV5-6	TRBD1	TRBJ1-5	-	CASSSDRGLNQPQHF	TGTGCCAGCAGCTCGGACAGGGGCCTCAATCAGCCCCAGCATTTT
TRBV23-1	-	TRBJ2-5	-	CASSQSSPGIEETQYF	TGCGCCAGCAGTCAATCTTCTCCAGGGATCGAAGAGACCCAGTACTTC
TRBV5-1	-	TRBJ2-5	-	CASSLSGARQETQYF	TGCGCCAGCAGCTTGTCGGGCGCACGGCAAGAGACCCAGTACTTC
TRBV27	-	TRBJ2-7	-	CASRMGAGAYEQYF	TGTGCCAGCAGGATGGGAGCAGGGGCCTACGAGCAGTACTTC